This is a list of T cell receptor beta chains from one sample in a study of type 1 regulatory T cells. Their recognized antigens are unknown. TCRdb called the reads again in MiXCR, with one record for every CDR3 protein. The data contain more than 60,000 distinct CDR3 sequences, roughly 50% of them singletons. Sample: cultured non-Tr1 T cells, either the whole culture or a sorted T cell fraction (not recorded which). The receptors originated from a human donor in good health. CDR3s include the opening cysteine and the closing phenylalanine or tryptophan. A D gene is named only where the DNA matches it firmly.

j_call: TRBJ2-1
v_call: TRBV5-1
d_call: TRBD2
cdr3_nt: TGCGCCAGCACCATAGCGGGGGTAAACAATGAGCAGTTCTTC
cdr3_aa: CASTIAGVNNEQFF

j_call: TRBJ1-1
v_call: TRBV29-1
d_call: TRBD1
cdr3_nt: TGCAGCGTGGCAGGGGGGAAGATCTCGGCTTTCTTT
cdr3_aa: CSVAGGKISAFF

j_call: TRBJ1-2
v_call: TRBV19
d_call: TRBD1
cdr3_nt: TGTGCCAGTCTATTTAGGGACAGGGGGCCACTGACCTTC
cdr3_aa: CASLFRDRGPLTF

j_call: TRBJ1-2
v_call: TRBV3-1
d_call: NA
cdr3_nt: TGTGCCAGCAGCCAAGATCGAGGCAGGCCCTATGGCTACACCTTC
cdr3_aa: CASSQDRGRPYGYTF

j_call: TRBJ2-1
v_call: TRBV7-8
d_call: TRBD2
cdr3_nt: TGTGCCAGCAGCTTACGAGCGGGGCCCTACAATGAGCAGTTCTTC
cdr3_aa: CASSLRAGPYNEQFF

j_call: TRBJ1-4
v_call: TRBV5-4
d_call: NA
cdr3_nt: TGTGCCAGCAGCTTCGGGGGGACGGCTGAAAAACTGTTTTTT
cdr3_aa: CASSFGGTAEKLFF

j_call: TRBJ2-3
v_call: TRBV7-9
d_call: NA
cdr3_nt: TGTGTCAGCGCCCCTCGGCAGACAACAGATACGCAGTATTTT
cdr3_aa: CVSAPRQTTDTQYF

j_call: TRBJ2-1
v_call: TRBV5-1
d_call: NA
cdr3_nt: TGCGCCAGCAGCGGGCACACATCAGTCAATGAGCAGTTCTTC
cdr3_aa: CASSGHTSVNEQFF

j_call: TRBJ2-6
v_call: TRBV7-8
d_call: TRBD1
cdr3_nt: TGTGCCAGCAGCTTGATGGGGACAGGTACTCTCTCTGGGGCCAACGTCCTGACTTTC
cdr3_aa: CASSLMGTGTLSGANVLTF

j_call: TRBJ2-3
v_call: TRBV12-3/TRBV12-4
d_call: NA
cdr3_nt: TGTGCCAGCAGTTTATCGGGGGCGGTGGGAGATACGCAGTATTTT
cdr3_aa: CASSLSGAVGDTQYF

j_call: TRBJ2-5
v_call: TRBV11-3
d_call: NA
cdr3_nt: TGTGCCAGCAGCTCGGACCGCGAGACCCAGTACTTC
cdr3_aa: CASSSDRETQYF

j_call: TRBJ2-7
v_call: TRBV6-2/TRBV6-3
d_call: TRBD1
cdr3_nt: TGTGCCAGCCTAGACAGGGTCGGGTACGAGCAGTACTTC
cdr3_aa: CASLDRVGYEQYF

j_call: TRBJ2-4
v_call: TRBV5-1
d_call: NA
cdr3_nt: TGCGCCAGCAGCTTGGCCTCAGGGCTCAAAAACATTCAGTACTTC
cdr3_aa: CASSLASGLKNIQYF

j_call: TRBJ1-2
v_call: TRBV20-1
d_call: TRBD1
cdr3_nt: TGCAGTGCTAGGAGTGGGACAGGGGGCGCGGGGGGCTACACCTTC
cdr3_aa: CSARSGTGGAGGYTF

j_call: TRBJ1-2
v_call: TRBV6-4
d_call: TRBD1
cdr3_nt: TGTGCCAGCAGTGAACCAGGGGGCCGGGGCTACACCTTC
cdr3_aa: CASSEPGGRGYTF